This T cell receptor (beta chain) was sequenced in a study of Tregs in tolerant kidney transplant recipients. Study findings and constraints: Validation in larger populations is needed because few patients were studied. This study did not directly address biological reproducibility. Expanding Tregs on activated donor B cells appeared to best identify donor-specific TCRbeta clones.

Thawed PBMCs were FACS-sorted into unstimulated CD4+CD25+CD127- regulatory T cells, CD4+CD25- non-regulatory cells, CD4 and CD8 cells. Note on this clone: Its specificity is not known.

Measured with immunoSEQ multiplex PCR; TCRdb has only the in-frame clones, and not every one. Here the sample spans some 240,000 clones, around 82% being singletons. The receptor was derived from a human donor in good health. The sample comprised CD4+ T cells from blood.

CDR3 loop: CASSLAGADTQYF. Written as DNA, the CDR3 is TGCGCCAGCAGCTTAGCGGGAGCAGATACGCAGTATTTT. V gene TRBV4-1 combines with J gene TRBJ2-3, with 9 nucleotides matching TRBD2. The CDR3 totals 13 residues. The germline CDR1 and CDR2 sequences are MGHRA and YSYEKL. The V segment lost 5 bases and the J segment 4 bases; nucleotides outside the gene matches: 1.